These 20 T cell receptor beta chains originate from one sample sequenced in a study of response to subunit inactivated influenza vaccine. TCRdb re-derived calls from the RT-PCR reads in MiXCR, one entry per CDR3 protein. The data hold 550,000 to 800,000 distinct CDR3 sequences, with roughly 13% observed a single time. The sequencing here drew on PBMCs from blood, taken 14 to 15 days before vaccination. All receptors come from a man aged 45-65 years who received an inactivated influenza vaccine.

CDR3 nucleotide sequence: TGCAGTGCTAGAGATTTCCGGGGTTCCTACGAGCAGTACTTC. It codes for CSARDFRGSYEQYF. This chain uses TRBV20-1 with TRBJ2-7; D is possibly TRBD2 (5 bases). The germline V and J ends were trimmed by 0 bases and 1 base, with 10 bases remaining between them. Looked up from germline, CDR1 is DFQATT and CDR2 is SNEGSKA (reference sequence). The CDR3 is 14 amino acids.

The chain combines TRBV29-1 with TRBJ2-1; D may correspond to TRBD1 or TRBD2 (7 bases each). CDR3 length: 13 amino acids. The V gene's germline CDR1 is SQVTM and CDR2 ANQGSEA. V was clipped by 6 bases and J by 9 bases, with 18 bases between them. The CDR3 DNA sequence: TGCAGCGTCGCCCAGGGGGGGGGCGGTGAGCAGTTCTTC. This encodes CSVAQGGGGEQFF.

This clonotype occurred many times. The genes are TRBV12-3 or TRBV12-4 and TRBJ2-7, with a tentative D call TRBD1 (6 bases). The V and J ends lost 5 bases and 2 bases respectively, with 10 bases between them. This CDR3 is 13 amino acids long. The CDR3 DNA reads TGTGCCAGCAGTCCGGGACATACCTACGAGCAGTACTTC. Translation: CASSPGHTYEQYF.

This chain joins TRBV10-2 and TRBJ2-3; 8 bases are a match to TRBD2. In germline, CDR1 is WSHSY, CDR2 SAAADI. With 3 bases clipped from V and 4 bases from J, the junction kept 6 bases outside the gene matches. The CDR3 loop spans 15 amino acids. The CDR3 region is CASSDKELAADTQYF. As DNA, the CDR3 is TGCGCCAGCAGTGATAAGGAACTAGCGGCAGATACGCAGTATTTT.

Many counts were recorded for this clonotype. This sequence joins TRBV12-3 or TRBV12-4 and TRBJ2-2, with 11 positions matching TRBD2. This CDR3 has 15 amino acids. V gave up 6 bases and J gave up 9 bases; unmatched junction bases: 9. This CDR3 is CASRRTGTSGRELFF. The CDR3 nucleotides are TGTGCCAGCAGACGCACCGGGACTAGCGGCAGGGAGCTGTTTTTT.

The CDR3 here is CATSDCDREDQPQHF. CDR3 in DNA: TGTGCCACCAGTGATTGTGACAGGGAGGACCAGCCCCAGCATTTT. The chain links TRBV24-1 to TRBJ1-5; 7 bases fit TRBD1. The germline V gene has CDR1 KGHDR and CDR2 SFDVKD. This CDR3 is 15 amino acids long. V gave up 2 bases and J gave up 7 bases; unmatched junction bases: 7.

This clonotype was detected ten times or more. The chain carries TRBV20-1 and TRBJ2-3; D call uncertain. CDR3 length equals 11 residues. V was clipped by 1 base and J by 1 base, with 0 bases between them. The germline gives CDR1 DFQATT, CDR2 SNEGSKA (reference sequence). The CDR3 sequence is CSARGTDTQYF. As DNA, the CDR3 is TGCAGTGCTAGAGGCACAGATACGCAGTATTTT.

The gene calls are TRBV11-2 and TRBJ2-3; 7 nucleotides line up with TRBD1. This CDR3 spans 16 amino acids. V trimming: 5 bases; J trimming: 1 base; junction bases outside the gene matches: 9. Germline-derived CDR1 and CDR2 are SGHAT and FQNNGV. DNA for the CDR3: TGTGCCAGCAGCCATTGGACAGGACAACGCACAGATACGCAGTATTTT. It is translated as CASSHWTGQRTDTQYF.

The rearrangement joins TRBV21-1 to TRBJ2-7; no DNA check was done on the table's D call, TRBD2. TRBV21-1 is deemed a pseudogene. This CDR3 is 19 amino acids long. CDR3 loop: CASSAPPGGTSASSYEQYF. The CDR3 region has the DNA TGTGCCAGCAGCGCCCCCCCAGGAGGGACTAGCGCCTCGTCCTACGAGCAGTACTTC.

The rearrangement joins TRBV12-3 or TRBV12-4 to TRBJ1-5, with D unresolved. CDR3 length: 14 amino acids. V was cut by 2 bases and J by 7 bases, with 12 bases left in between. The CDR3 DNA reads as TGTGCCAGCAGTTTAATGGCCGAGCGGCAGCCCCAGCATTTT. Protein: CASSLMAERQPQHF.

This chain joins TRBV7-2 and TRBJ2-6, with D unresolved. V lost 3 bases and J 0 bases, leaving 6 bases between the germline ends. This CDR3 contains 15 residues. Germline V gene lookup returns CDR1 SGHTA and CDR2 FQGNSA. The CDR3 protein is CASSFDVSGANVLTF. CDR3 DNA: TGTGCCAGCAGCTTCGACGTCTCTGGGGCCAACGTCCTGACTTTC.

This chain joins TRBV29-1 and TRBJ2-7; 10 positions match TRBD2. The CDR3 runs 13 residues. Trimming took 3 bases from V and 3 from J; bases not matched to a gene: 2. The germline V gene encodes CDR1 SQVTM and CDR2 ANQGSEA. CDR3: CSVEASGSYEQYF. The CDR3 bases are TGCAGCGTTGAGGCTAGCGGGAGCTACGAGCAGTACTTC.

This sequence joins TRBV5-1 and TRBJ1-2; D not certain. CDR3 length: 15 amino acids. CDR1 and CDR2 (germline): SGHRS, YFSETQ. V lost 4 bases and J lost 1, with 14 bases in between. CDR3 sequence reads: CASSQTPENNYGYTF. The CDR3 DNA is TGCGCCAGCAGCCAAACTCCAGAGAATAACTATGGCTACACCTTC.

The chain employs TRBV3-1 and TRBJ2-1, with 7 positions matching TRBD2. There are 16 residues in the CDR3. The V gene end was trimmed by 4 bases and the J gene end by 9 bases; junction bases not matched to a gene: 15. CDR1 and CDR2 (germline): LGHDT, YNNKEL (reference sequence). CDR3 DNA: TGTGCCAGCAGCCTTCTTGCTTTGGGGCGGGGGTTTGAGCAGTTCTTC. It translates to CASSLLALGRGFEQFF.

This clonotype was observed many times. The gene calls are TRBV3-1 and TRBJ2-7, with TRBD2 matching over 7 bases. Germline CDR1 is LGHDT and CDR2 is YNNKEL (reference sequence). V gave up 2 bases and J gave up 7 bases; unmatched junction bases: 8. This CDR3 is built from 14 residues. The CDR3 region has the DNA TGTGCCAGCAGCCAACCAGGGACTATGGGTGAGCAGTACTTC. Its protein is CASSQPGTMGEQYF.

The sample holds many counts of this clonotype. The gene calls are TRBV29-1 and TRBJ2-3, with D possibly matching TRBD2 (5 bases). Germline V gene sequence: CDR1 SQVTM, CDR2 ANQGSEA. V was clipped by 6 bases and J by 2 bases, with 15 bases between them. This CDR3 has 14 residues. CDR3: CSVDPGRNTDTQYF. DNA of the CDR3: TGCAGCGTGGATCCGGGGAGAAACACAGATACGCAGTATTTT.

This clonotype was counted between two and nine times. The V and J genes are TRBV6-1 and TRBJ2-1, with TRBD2 identical over 9 bases. CDR1 is MNHNS, CDR2 SASEGT, per germline. The CDR3 is 13 residues long. CDR3 sequence reads: CAAAGGPLNEQFF. The CDR3 region has the DNA TGTGCAGCCGCGGGGGGGCCGTTGAATGAGCAGTTCTTC.

This clonotype was recorded many times. V and J are TRBV7-2 and TRBJ2-4; 10 bases fit TRBD1. The CDR3 consists of 14 residues. With 4 bases clipped from V and 6 bases from J, the junction kept 3 bases outside the gene matches. Germline V gene lookup returns CDR1 SGHTA and CDR2 FQGNSA. The CDR3 DNA sequence: TGTGCCAGCAGCTCGACAGGGGGCGGAAACATTCAGTACTTC. It translates to CASSSTGGGNIQYF.

This clonotype was seen at least ten times. The chain is built from TRBV4-1 and TRBJ1-2; D is possibly TRBD1 (5 bases). V gave up 6 bases and J gave up 8 bases, with 16 bases separating them. CDR1 and CDR2 from the germline V gene are MGHRA and YSYEKL. The CDR3 contains 13 residues. The CDR3 reads CASRALGAGGYTF. Written as DNA, the CDR3 is TGCGCCAGCAGGGCCCTTGGGGCTGGAGGCTACACCTTC.

The rearrangement joins TRBV20-1 to TRBJ2-1; 7 bases fit TRBD1. This CDR3 has 12 residues. Germline CDR1 DFQATT, CDR2 SNEGSKA (reference sequence). J lost 8 bases, V lost 6 bases, and 7 bases had no gene match. This chain's CDR3 is CSASRGYDEQFF. CDR3 DNA: TGCAGTGCATCCAGGGGGTACGATGAGCAGTTCTTC.